A single sample gave rise to the 10 T cell receptor beta chains below, sequenced in a study of CD8 T cells in Susac syndrome. Reverse transcription of 0.5 to 1 ug RNA was performed with random hexamers. TCRdb ran MiXCR on the immunoSEQ multiplex PCR reads and lists one entry per CDR3 protein. The sample shows 110,000 or so distinct CDR3 sequences, nearly 95% of them seen only once. The specimen was CD4+ T cells from PBMCs. The receptors stem from a human donor in good health.

The chain couples TRBV28 to TRBJ2-7, with no clear D. The CDR3 is 12 amino acids. Germline CDR1 reads MDHEN; CDR2 reads SYDVKM. V was shortened by 2 bases and J by 5 bases, with 7 bases between the two germline ends. The CDR3 is CASSLGWDEQYF. The CDR3 nucleotides are TGTGCCAGCAGTTTAGGATGGGACGAGCAGTACTTC.

J is TRBJ2-1 and V is TRBV19; the match to TRBD1 covers 10 bases. Unmatched junction bases numbered 6, after V lost 6 bases and J lost 7 bases. Germline V lookup: CDR1 LNHDA, CDR2 SQIVND (reference sequence). The CDR3 totals 14 residues. This chain's CDR3 is CASRGQGIINEQFF. In DNA form, the CDR3 reads TGTGCCAGTAGGGGACAGGGGATTATTAATGAGCAGTTCTTC.

This chain uses TRBV9 with TRBJ1-6, with TRBD1 matching 7 bases. CDR1 is SGDLS, CDR2 YYNGEE, per germline. Trimming at V came to 0 bases and at J to 2 bases, leaving 5 bases not matched to a gene. This CDR3 region has 17 residues. The CDR3 reads CASSVGDSLTYNSPLHF. The CDR3 nucleotides are TGTGCCAGCAGCGTAGGGGACAGCCTCACCTATAATTCACCCCTCCACTTT.

This clonotype was counted once. The chain recombines TRBV3-1 with TRBJ2-1, with D maybe TRBD1 (5 bases). Germline V gene sequence: CDR1 LGHDT, CDR2 YNNKEL (reference sequence). V was clipped by 0 bases and J by 11 bases, with 11 bases between them. CDR3 length: 13 amino acids. Here the CDR3 DNA reads TGTGCCAGCAGCCAAGATGTTGCAGGGCAGCAGTTCTTC. It is translated as CASSQDVAGQQFF.

This clonotype was observed once. The CDR3 loop is CASSQDLSTGQAYEQYF. DNA of the CDR3: TGCGCCAGCAGCCAAGATCTGTCGACAGGGCAGGCCTACGAGCAGTACTTC. The V call is TRBV4-3, the J call TRBJ2-7; the match to TRBD1 covers 7 bases. CDR1 and CDR2 (germline): LGHNA, YSLEER. This CDR3 has 17 residues. With 0 bases clipped from V and 2 bases from J, the junction kept 10 bases outside the gene matches.

This chain links TRBV20-1 with TRBJ2-1; D is possibly TRBD1 or TRBD2 (5 bases each). Trimming removed 7 bases from V and 3 bases from J, with 13 bases in between. Germline CDR1 DFQATT, CDR2 SNEGSKA (reference sequence). The CDR3 totals 13 residues. The DNA of the CDR3 is TGCAGTGGATCGAGGGGAAACTACAATGAGCAGTTCTTC. Its protein product is CSGSRGNYNEQFF.

This rearrangement joins TRBV7-2 to TRBJ2-2; D is undetermined. Germline lookup yields CDR1 SGHTA and CDR2 FQGNSA. V shed 4 bases and J shed 2 bases, with 14 bases lying between them. The CDR3 sequence is 16 residues long. The CDR3 sequence is CASSSDRHTNTGELFF. In nucleotides, the CDR3 is TGTGCCAGCAGCTCCGACCGACACACCAACACCGGGGAGCTGTTTTTT.

The chain uses TRBV2 and TRBJ2-7, with D hard to call. V was shortened by 2 bases and J by 3 bases, with 11 bases between the two germline ends. CDR3 length: 14 residues. Germline CDR1 is SNHLY and CDR2 is FYNNEI. This chain's CDR3 is CASSELQPIYEQYF. As DNA, the CDR3 is TGTGCCAGCAGTGAACTACAACCTATCTACGAGCAGTACTTC.

This chain links TRBV7-2 with TRBJ2-3; TRBD1 might be the D (5 bases). Germline lookup yields CDR1 SGHTA and CDR2 FQGNSA. The CDR3 runs 15 residues. The V gene lost 5 bases and the J gene lost 3 bases, with 15 bases spanning the gap. This chain's CDR3 is CASSPRGHETDTQYF. In DNA form, the CDR3 reads TGTGCCAGCAGCCCCCGTGGACACGAAACAGATACGCAGTATTTT.

The chain combines TRBV20-1 with TRBJ2-5; D might be TRBD1 or TRBD2, each matching 6 bases. From germline, CDR1 is DFQATT and CDR2 SNEGSKA (reference sequence). CDR3 length: 14 amino acids. Between the trimmed V and J ends, which lost 6 bases and 2 bases, there was a span of 16 bases. CDR3 DNA: TGCAGTGCAGCACCGGGGGCCCCACAAGAGACCCAGTACTTC. Its protein product is CSAAPGAPQETQYF.